A selection of T cell receptor beta chains follows, all from one sample in a study of monozygotic twins with inflammatory bowel disease. TCRdb re-called the 5' RACE reads and catalogs CDR3 proteins one per entry, DNA excluded. The listing records 300,000 to 400,000 distinct CDR3 sequences. Input material: blood. Receptors were obtained from a human donor with ulcerative colitis or Crohn's disease, or a healthy co-twin of an affected twin (not recorded which). The CDR3 runs from the conserved cysteine through the conserved F or W.

cdr3_length: 16; j_call: TRBJ2-1; v_call: TRBV14; cdr3_aa: CASRPNLVGALNEQFF
cdr3_length: 19; j_call: TRBJ2-3; v_call: TRBV6-5; cdr3_aa: CASSYSYSGTNLLRDTQYF
cdr3_length: 15; j_call: TRBJ2-1; v_call: TRBV20-1; cdr3_aa: CSAGVVAGTHNEQFF
cdr3_length: 16; j_call: TRBJ2-6; v_call: TRBV12-3/TRBV12-4; cdr3_aa: CASKPGWGSGANVLTF
cdr3_length: 17; j_call: TRBJ2-2; v_call: TRBV4-1; cdr3_aa: CASSQDTGTANTGELFF
cdr3_length: 16; j_call: TRBJ2-7; v_call: TRBV29-1; cdr3_aa: CSVRTGGAGVGYEQYF
cdr3_length: 15; j_call: TRBJ1-6; v_call: TRBV5-1; cdr3_aa: CASSTRQGNASPLHF
cdr3_length: 15; j_call: TRBJ2-7; v_call: TRBV27; cdr3_aa: CASSFGLGPTYEQYF
cdr3_length: 12; j_call: TRBJ1-2; v_call: TRBV7-9; cdr3_aa: CAAGGTYRGYTF
cdr3_length: 15; j_call: TRBJ2-5; v_call: TRBV7-7; cdr3_aa: CASSLFFGYQETQYF
cdr3_length: 22; j_call: TRBJ2-1; v_call: TRBV5-1; cdr3_aa: CASTQPGLAGGPLGARYNEQFF
cdr3_length: 14; j_call: TRBJ1-6; v_call: TRBV7-2; cdr3_aa: CASSPWDSTSPLHF
cdr3_length: 14; j_call: TRBJ2-7; v_call: TRBV20-1; cdr3_aa: CSASAQREGHEQYF
cdr3_length: 14; j_call: TRBJ1-1; v_call: TRBV12-3/TRBV12-4; cdr3_aa: CASCTGTGGPEAFF
cdr3_length: 11; j_call: TRBJ2-1; v_call: TRBV5-1; cdr3_aa: CASRREYEQFF
cdr3_length: 16; j_call: TRBJ1-2; v_call: TRBV6-1; cdr3_aa: CASSPPGQGRSSSYTF
cdr3_length: 12; j_call: TRBJ2-3; v_call: TRBV6-6; cdr3_aa: CASAGGKDTQYF
cdr3_length: 14; j_call: TRBJ1-5; v_call: TRBV6-1; cdr3_aa: CASSAGQGERPQHF
cdr3_length: 13; j_call: TRBJ2-7; v_call: TRBV28; cdr3_aa: CASSLTANYEQYF
cdr3_length: 16; j_call: TRBJ2-2; v_call: TRBV9; cdr3_aa: CASSVAGGPITGELFF
cdr3_length: 16; j_call: TRBJ2-2; v_call: TRBV6-2/TRBV6-3; cdr3_aa: CASNRGTGGYTGELFF
cdr3_length: 14; j_call: TRBJ1-1; v_call: TRBV5-1; cdr3_aa: CASRGNPDGREAFF
cdr3_length: 12; j_call: TRBJ2-7; v_call: TRBV15; cdr3_aa: CATSRAGYEQYF
cdr3_length: 14; j_call: TRBJ2-1; v_call: TRBV19; cdr3_aa: CASSTVAGVGEQFF
cdr3_length: 14; j_call: TRBJ2-2; v_call: TRBV5-6; cdr3_aa: CASSLFFGAGELFF
cdr3_length: 12; j_call: TRBJ2-7; v_call: TRBV6-2/TRBV6-3; cdr3_aa: CASREGFYEQYF
cdr3_length: 15; j_call: TRBJ2-1; v_call: TRBV28; cdr3_aa: CASSPDRASYNEQFF
cdr3_length: 13; j_call: TRBJ2-1; v_call: TRBV9; cdr3_aa: CASSVELDNEQFF
cdr3_length: 13; j_call: TRBJ2-7; v_call: TRBV4-1; cdr3_aa: CASSPPSNDEQYF
cdr3_length: 12; j_call: TRBJ1-5; v_call: TRBV10-2; cdr3_aa: CASGTVNQPQHF
cdr3_length: 14; j_call: TRBJ2-1; v_call: TRBV15; cdr3_aa: CATSRDKGYNEQFF
cdr3_length: 14; j_call: TRBJ2-2; v_call: TRBV24-1; cdr3_aa: CATSDQGRLGELFF
cdr3_length: 13; j_call: TRBJ1-2; v_call: TRBV12-3/TRBV12-4; cdr3_aa: CASNPGGAGGYTF
cdr3_length: 15; j_call: TRBJ1-2; v_call: TRBV6-2/TRBV6-3; cdr3_aa: CASSLSGLPIYGYTF
cdr3_length: 17; j_call: TRBJ1-4; v_call: TRBV5-5; cdr3_aa: CASSPLWDRDVNEKLFF
cdr3_length: 15; j_call: TRBJ2-3; v_call: TRBV29-1; cdr3_aa: CSVERGLKGTDTQYF
cdr3_length: 15; j_call: TRBJ2-2; v_call: TRBV10-3; cdr3_aa: CATVGGSRNTGELFF
cdr3_length: 13; j_call: TRBJ2-3; v_call: TRBV2; cdr3_aa: CASSERPRDTQYF
cdr3_length: 14; j_call: TRBJ1-4; v_call: TRBV12-3/TRBV12-4; cdr3_aa: CASSRTGTREKLFF
cdr3_length: 16; j_call: TRBJ2-1; v_call: TRBV12-3/TRBV12-4; cdr3_aa: CASRGTGPLMGREQFF
cdr3_length: 12; j_call: TRBJ1-5; v_call: TRBV20-1; cdr3_aa: CSAPSGNQPQHF
cdr3_length: 12; j_call: TRBJ1-1; v_call: TRBV7-2; cdr3_aa: CASSLQGPEAFF
cdr3_length: 14; j_call: TRBJ2-1; v_call: TRBV20-1; cdr3_aa: CSASPQTTYNEQFF
cdr3_length: 13; j_call: TRBJ1-5; v_call: TRBV7-9; cdr3_aa: CASSRTGYQPQHF
cdr3_length: 16; j_call: TRBJ2-2; v_call: TRBV5-1; cdr3_aa: CASSRGGGSYTGELFF
cdr3_length: 15; j_call: TRBJ2-1; v_call: TRBV7-2; cdr3_aa: CASSSGTSDHNEQFF
cdr3_length: 17; j_call: TRBJ2-6; v_call: TRBV5-6; cdr3_aa: CASSGGTGFSGANVLTF
cdr3_length: 14; j_call: TRBJ2-5; v_call: TRBV5-1; cdr3_aa: CASSHRQTQETQYF
cdr3_length: 16; j_call: TRBJ1-1; v_call: TRBV7-2; cdr3_aa: CASSTPGTGERTEAFF
cdr3_length: 14; j_call: TRBJ1-3; v_call: TRBV9; cdr3_aa: CASNPGDSGNTIYF
cdr3_length: 15; j_call: TRBJ2-1; v_call: TRBV7-6; cdr3_aa: CASSLEGKRHNEQFF
cdr3_length: 19; j_call: TRBJ2-1; v_call: TRBV9; cdr3_aa: CASSVGPIAGGRDYNEQFF
cdr3_length: 12; j_call: TRBJ2-7; v_call: TRBV24-1; cdr3_aa: CATSEEGYEQYF
cdr3_length: 18; j_call: TRBJ1-4; v_call: TRBV20-1; cdr3_aa: CSAGPLKGGVATNEKLFF
cdr3_length: 14; j_call: TRBJ2-1; v_call: TRBV9; cdr3_aa: CASSEGETRSEQFF